Below, 31 T cell receptor beta chains from the same sample are listed, as sequenced in a study of blood T cell repertoires in COVID-19. Sequencing used immunoSEQ multiplex PCR; TCRdb keeps in-frame clones, though not all of them. The data contain 300,000 to 450,000 clones, roughly 87% of them singletons. The sequenced material came from PBMCs or T cells enriched from blood (not recorded which). Receptors were obtained from a young woman who had recovered from COVID-19.

As DNA, the CDR3 is TGTGCCAGCAGCGTCTCCGGGACTGCTAGCACAGATACGCAGTATTTT. Its translation is CASSVSGTASTDTQYF. The rearrangement links TRBV9 to TRBJ2-3, with a tentative D call TRBD2 (6 bases). Trimming removed 2 bases at V and 0 bases at J, with 13 bases between. The germline gives CDR1 SGDLS, CDR2 YYNGEE. This CDR3 comprises 16 residues.

The rearrangement joins TRBV30 to TRBJ1-2; 7 bases map to TRBD1. Germline CDR1 GTSNPN, CDR2 SVGIG (reference sequence). CDR3 length: 13 residues. Trimming took 6 bases from V and 2 from J; bases not matched to a gene: 6. CDR3 region: CACAGQLNYGYTF. In DNA, the CDR3 is TGTGCCTGTGCGGGACAGCTAAACTATGGCTACACCTTC.

The rearrangement uses TRBV19 and TRBJ1-5; no clear D. The germline V gene has CDR1 LNHDA and CDR2 SQIVND (reference sequence). Trimming removed 6 bases from V and 7 bases from J, with 13 bases in between. CDR3 length: 13 residues. The CDR3 DNA reads TGTGCCAGTAGCCCCGGGAGAGGGCAGCCCCAGCATTTT. Protein: CASSPGRGQPQHF.

V is TRBV7-9 and J is TRBJ1-2, with TRBD1 matching 11 bases. CDR1 and CDR2 from the germline V gene are SEHNR and FQNEAQ (reference sequence). This CDR3 comprises 16 residues. V gave up 2 bases and J gave up 0 bases; unmatched junction bases: 2. CDR3 bases: TGTGCCAGCAGCTTACGGGACAGGGGGACTAACTATGGCTACACCTTC. Its translation is CASSLRDRGTNYGYTF.

The V gene is TRBV6-5, the J gene TRBJ2-7; D perhaps matches TRBD1 (8 bases). V shed 4 bases and J shed 7 bases, with 14 bases lying between them. The CDR3 has 13 amino acids. CDR1 and CDR2 (germline): MNHEY, SVGAGI. The CDR3 sequence: CASSSKQGGEQYF. CDR3 nucleotide sequence: TGTGCCAGCAGTTCTAAACAGGGGGGGGAGCAGTACTTC.

The chain combines TRBV5-1 with TRBJ2-1; 7 nucleotides line up with TRBD1. V shed 7 bases, J shed 6 bases, and the junction held 13 bases outside the gene matches. The CDR3 is 15 amino acids. Germline loops: CDR1 SGHRS, CDR2 YFSETQ. In nucleotides, the CDR3 is TGCGCCAGCCACACAAGAGGGGGCTCGGTCAATGAGCAGTTCTTC. This codes for CASHTRGGSVNEQFF. The variable domain in full, with the rest retrieved from reference TRBV5-1 and TRBJ2-1, is KAGVTQTPRYLIKTRGQQVTLSCSPISGHRSVSWYQQTPGQGLQFLFEYFSETQRNKGNFPGRFSGRQFSNSRSEMNVSTLELGDSALYLCASHTRGGSVNEQFFGPGTRLTVL.

The CDR3 reads CASSLNRVGNQPQHF. CDR3 nucleotides: TGTGCCAGCAGCTTAAACAGGGTAGGCAATCAGCCCCAGCATTTT. The chain carries TRBV7-8 and TRBJ1-5; perhaps TRBD1 as D (6 bases). Germline assignment: CDR1 SGHVS and CDR2 FQNEAQ. The CDR3 totals 15 residues. Deletions cut 2 bases from V and 2 bases from J, with 10 bases between.

The chain has TRBV28 and TRBJ2-2, with TRBD2 matching over 8 bases. CDR3 length: 16 amino acids. In germline, CDR1 is MDHEN, CDR2 SYDVKM. Trimming cost V 4 bases and J 3 bases; bases outside gene matches: 7. CDR3 protein: CASSYVRGLDTGELFF. CDR3 coding DNA: TGTGCCAGCAGTTACGTTCGGGGACTAGACACCGGGGAGCTGTTTTTT.

The J gene is TRBJ2-7, the V gene TRBV11-3; 9 bases are shared with TRBD1. The germline gives CDR1 SGHNT, CDR2 YENEEA. Trimming removed 6 bases from V and 5 bases from J; junction bases left unmatched: 11. The CDR3 runs to 15 residues. The CDR3 DNA follows: TGTGCCAGCAGATTAAACGGGACAGGGTTCCACGAGCAGTACTTC. It encodes CASRLNGTGFHEQYF.

V is TRBV27 and J is TRBJ1-5; 8 bases align to TRBD1. Germline V gene sequence: CDR1 MNHEY, CDR2 SMNVEV (reference sequence). The CDR3 has 15 residues. Trimming took 2 bases from V and 5 from J; bases not matched to a gene: 5. CDR3 amino acids: CASSLMGTGHQPQHF. The CDR3 DNA is TGTGCCAGCAGTTTAATGGGGACAGGACATCAGCCCCAGCATTTT.

The chain links TRBV14 to TRBJ2-3; 9 bases fit TRBD1. Germline V gives CDR1 SGHDN, CDR2 FVKESK. The junction had 6 bases not matched to a gene; V was cut back by 3 bases and J by 5 bases. CDR3 length: 15 amino acids. CDR3 bases: TGTGCCAGCAGCCACCTGACAGGGGGGAAAGATACGCAGTATTTT. As protein: CASSHLTGGKDTQYF.

The CDR3 coding sequence is TGTGCCAGTAGCTACCGGGGGGGCCGGGCCGAAAAACTGTTTTTT. Translation gives CASSYRGGRAEKLFF. This chain joins TRBV19 and TRBJ1-4; possibly TRBD1 for D (6 bases). Germline-derived CDR1 and CDR2 are LNHDA and SQIVND (reference sequence). This CDR3 is built from 15 residues. V lost 6 bases and J 8 bases, leaving 19 bases between the germline ends.

This chain links TRBV7-9 with TRBJ2-7, with a weak D call TRBD2 (5 bases). The CDR3 spans 15 residues. V was shortened by 5 bases and J by 3 bases, with 17 bases between the two germline ends. Germline values: CDR1 SEHNR, CDR2 FQNEAQ (reference sequence). The CDR3: CASSPPLGRGYEQYF. CDR3 bases: TGTGCCAGCAGCCCCCCGCTGGGTCGGGGCTACGAGCAGTACTTC.

This clone appeared once. The V and J genes are TRBV5-1 and TRBJ2-4; 7 bases agree with TRBD1. The CDR3 is made up of 16 amino acids. CDR1 is SGHRS, CDR2 YFSETQ, per germline. J gave up 0 bases and V 4 bases, and 7 bases lay outside the gene matches. Written as DNA, the CDR3 is TGCGCCAGCAGCCTAGGACAGGCCCTAGCCAAAAACATTCAGTACTTC. It yields the protein CASSLGQALAKNIQYF.

This chain links TRBV24-1 with TRBJ1-2; possibly TRBD1 for D (5 bases). Germline V gene lookup returns CDR1 KGHDR and CDR2 SFDVKD. The CDR3 runs 13 residues. The V end lost 5 bases, the J end lost 0 bases, and 6 bases lay between the germline ends. DNA for the CDR3: TGTGCCACCAGTGGGGGGGCTAACTATGGCTACACCTTC. This encodes CATSGGANYGYTF.

The rearrangement uses TRBV28 and TRBJ1-1; D is ambiguous. CDR3 size: 12 residues. With 6 bases removed from V and 4 bases from J, the gap between germline ends came to 9 bases. Germline loops: CDR1 MDHEN, CDR2 SYDVKM. CDR3 DNA sequence: TGTGCCAGCAGAGACACAAGCACTGAAGCTTTCTTT. Protein: CASRDTSTEAFF.

The V call is TRBV10-3, the J call TRBJ1-6, with 7 bases fitting TRBD1. With V trimmed by 5 bases and J by 5 bases, 6 bases remained unmatched. CDR1 and CDR2 from the germline V gene are ENHRY and SYGVKD. The CDR3 sequence is 15 residues long. The CDR3 is CAISTGTANNSPLHF. The CDR3 DNA sequence: TGTGCCATCAGTACCGGGACAGCGAATAATTCACCCCTCCACTTT.

The chain links TRBV9 to TRBJ1-6; D is unresolved. Germline V gene sequence: CDR1 SGDLS, CDR2 YYNGEE. This CDR3 region has 19 residues. The V and J ends lost 0 bases and 0 bases respectively, with 16 bases between them. The CDR3 coding sequence is TGTGCCAGCAGCGTAGAGCCCCTGGGCCCGAGCTCCTATAATTCACCCCTCCACTTT. It specifies CASSVEPLGPSSYNSPLHF.

The CDR3 sequence is CASSLALTNYGYTF. In nucleotides, the CDR3 is TGTGCCAGCAGCTTAGCCCTAACGAACTATGGCTACACCTTC. V usage is TRBV7-2 and J usage is TRBJ1-2; D is unresolved. Germline values: CDR1 SGHTA, CDR2 FQGNSA. The CDR3 contains 14 residues. V was clipped by 0 bases and J by 2 bases, with 7 bases between them.

Only one count was recorded for this clone. The chain has TRBV18 and TRBJ1-1; D may be TRBD1 (5 bases). This CDR3 region has 15 residues. V was clipped by 1 base and J by 6 bases, with 15 bases between them. CDR1 and CDR2 from the germline V gene are KGHSH and LQKENI. In DNA, the CDR3 is TGTGCCAGCTCACCACTTGGACAAGGGGAGGCTGAAGCTTTCTTT. Translating it yields CASSPLGQGEAEAFF.

The V and J genes are TRBV7-8 and TRBJ2-7, with 7 positions matching TRBD1. CDR3 length: 15 residues. With V trimmed by 5 bases and J by 3 bases, 10 bases remained unmatched. Germline CDR1 and CDR2: SGHVS and FQNEAQ. CDR3 in amino acids: CASSPRDRGFYEQYF. The DNA of the CDR3 is TGTGCCAGCAGCCCCCGGGACAGAGGTTTCTACGAGCAGTACTTC.

The V call is TRBV4-2, the J call TRBJ2-1, with TRBD2 as a possible D gene (6 bases). Trimming stripped 0 bases from V and 5 bases from J, with 11 bases between. Germline V gene sequence: CDR1 LGHNA, CDR2 YNFKEQ. The CDR3 has 15 residues. CDR3 in amino acids: CASSQESLAHNEQFF. CDR3 bases: TGTGCCAGCAGCCAAGAGTCACTAGCACACAATGAGCAGTTCTTC.

The chain uses TRBV7-2 and TRBJ2-1, with 10 bases matching TRBD1. The length of the CDR3 is 17 residues. Germline V gene data show CDR1 as SGHTA and CDR2 as FQGNSA. The ends lost 5 bases at V and 0 bases at J; junction bases unmatched: 7. The CDR3 is CASSGDRGPSSYNEQFF. CDR3 nucleotides: TGTGCCAGCAGCGGGGACAGGGGCCCGAGCTCCTACAATGAGCAGTTCTTC.

This clone showed up just once. V and J are TRBV30 and TRBJ2-2; possibly TRBD1 for D (6 bases). V was shortened by 4 bases and J by 4 bases, with 10 bases between the two germline ends. The CDR3 is made up of 13 amino acids. Germline values: CDR1 GTSNPN, CDR2 SVGIG (reference sequence). The chain's CDR3 is CAWTGALTGELFF. The CDR3 DNA follows: TGTGCCTGGACAGGGGCTCTCACCGGGGAGCTGTTTTTT.

This sequence joins TRBV28 and TRBJ2-7, with D unclear. The CDR3 contains 12 residues. V dropped 5 bases and J dropped 4 bases, with 9 bases sitting between them. Germline CDR1 and CDR2: MDHEN and SYDVKM. The CDR3 protein is CASSERDYEQYF. CDR3 sequence (DNA): TGTGCCAGCAGTGAACGAGATTACGAGCAGTACTTC.

CDR3 coding DNA: TGTGCCAGTAGACAGGAAGTCACCGGGGAGCTGTTTTTT. Translating it yields CASRQEVTGELFF. This chain joins TRBV6-5 and TRBJ2-2; D perhaps matches TRBD1 (6 bases). The CDR3 sequence is 13 residues long. Looked up from germline, CDR1 is MNHEY and CDR2 is SVGAGI. V lost 9 bases, J lost 4 bases, and 12 bases lay in between.

This clone was seen only once. The chain links TRBV5-1 to TRBJ1-1; tentatively, D is TRBD1 (5 bases). V was shortened by 0 bases and J by 4 bases, with 13 bases between the two germline ends. In germline, CDR1 is SGHRS, CDR2 YFSETQ. CDR3 size: 15 residues. DNA for the CDR3: TGCGCCAGCAGCTTGGAGCCGGGGGAGGGCACTGAAGCTTTCTTT. Protein: CASSLEPGEGTEAFF.

The J gene is TRBJ2-3, the V gene TRBV6-5, with D perhaps TRBD2 (6 bases). Germline CDR1 reads MNHEY; CDR2 reads SVGAGI. This CDR3 spans 15 amino acids. Between the trimmed V and J ends, which lost 7 bases and 3 bases, there was a span of 17 bases. In nucleotides, the CDR3 is TGTGCCAGCACCCGCGCGGGGCGGGAAACAGATACGCAGTATTTT. Amino acids: CASTRAGRETDTQYF.

The chain is built from TRBV18 and TRBJ1-2, with D possibly being TRBD1 (6 bases). The V gene lost 6 bases and the J gene lost 6 bases, with 23 bases spanning the gap. The CDR3 consists of 16 residues. The germline V gene encodes CDR1 KGHSH and CDR2 LQKENI. CDR3 protein: CASSHREMLLSDGYTF. CDR3 sequence (DNA): TGTGCCAGCTCGCACAGGGAGATGCTTCTGTCGGATGGCTACACCTTC.

The chain links TRBV7-8 to TRBJ1-2, with 7 positions matching TRBD1. Germline lookup yields CDR1 SGHVS and CDR2 FQNEAQ. The V segment lost 5 bases and the J segment 5 bases; nucleotides outside the gene matches: 5. CDR3 length: 13 residues. The CDR3: CASSPGQRYGYTF. The CDR3 DNA follows: TGTGCCAGCAGCCCGGGACAGCGATATGGCTACACCTTC.

The chain uses TRBV9 and TRBJ1-2, with a tentative D call TRBD1 (5 bases). From germline, CDR1 is SGDLS and CDR2 YYNGEE. Trimming removed 0 bases from V and 4 bases from J, with 13 bases in between. This CDR3 is 15 amino acids long. The CDR3 region has the DNA TGTGCCAGCAGCGTAGTCCGGGCAGGGTCCTATGGCTACACCTTC. Encoded protein: CASSVVRAGSYGYTF.